Shown below are 18 T cell receptor beta chains from a single sample sequenced in a study of blood T cell repertoires in COVID-19. Only in-frame clones appear in the TCRdb table, and some are missing; sequencing was by immunoSEQ multiplex PCR. This sample carries 310,000 or so clones, approximately 90% of them seen once, and the ten largest clones take more than 3%. The sequenced sample consisted of peripheral blood. The receptors were gathered from a woman between 50 and 59 years old with active or convalescent COVID-19.

This chain links TRBV7-8 with TRBJ1-2; 12 bases map to TRBD1. With 5 bases clipped from V and 4 bases from J, the junction kept 14 bases outside the gene matches. CDR1 SGHVS and CDR2 FQNEAQ come from the germline V gene. The CDR3 contains 18 residues. The CDR3, as DNA: TGTGCCAGCAGCGTTCTCTCACCGGGACAGGGGGCGGCCTATGGCTACACCTTC. Translated, it gives CASSVLSPGQGAAYGYTF. Combining the CDR3 with reference TRBV7-8 and TRBJ1-2 gives the whole variable domain GAGVSQSPRYKVAKRGQDVALRCDPISGHVSLFWYQQALGQGPEFLTYFQNEAQLDKSGLPSDRFFAERPEGSVSTLKIQRTQQEDSAVYLCASSVLSPGQGAAYGYTFGSGTRLTVV.

V usage is TRBV27 and J usage is TRBJ1-6; D is undetermined. With 5 bases removed from V and 7 bases from J, the gap between germline ends came to 12 bases. Germline V gene sequence: CDR1 MNHEY, CDR2 SMNVEV (reference sequence). The CDR3 is 14 amino acids. CDR3 amino acids: CASSLRILNSPLHF. The CDR3 DNA sequence: TGTGCCAGCAGTCTCAGGATTCTCAATTCACCCCTCCACTTT.

The V and J genes are TRBV11-3 and TRBJ2-1, with 8 bases lining up with TRBD1. The CDR3 extends over 14 amino acids. J was trimmed by 16 bases and V by 6 bases; bases with no gene match: 17. Germline CDR1 reads SGHNT; CDR2 reads YENEEA. This chain's CDR3 is CASSPTGVTGGLFF. The CDR3 DNA sequence: TGTGCCAGCAGTCCCACGGGGGTTACAGGGGGTCTCTTCTTC.

The V gene is TRBV27, the J gene TRBJ1-4; D unclear. V was cut by 6 bases and J by 5 bases, with 16 bases left in between. CDR1 is MNHEY and CDR2 is SMNVEV in the germline V gene (reference sequence). The CDR3 is made up of 15 amino acids. The CDR3 DNA is TGTGCCAGCAGAGCTATAGACGCGGAGAATGAAAAACTGTTTTTT. Translating gives CASRAIDAENEKLFF.

CDR3 residues: CAISQGNSPLHF. CDR3 DNA sequence: TGTGCCATCAGCCAGGGGAATTCACCCCTCCACTTT. J is TRBJ1-6 and V is TRBV10-3; D might be TRBD1 (6 bases). The V gene's germline CDR1 is ENHRY and CDR2 SYGVKD. The V end lost 6 bases, the J end lost 7 bases, and 7 bases lay between the germline ends. The CDR3 length is 12 residues.

The chain links TRBV4-3 to TRBJ1-3; D might be TRBD1 (6 bases). Germline CDR1 and CDR2: LGHNA and YSLEER. The CDR3 loop spans 16 amino acids. V was shortened by 0 bases and J by 2 bases, with 11 bases between the two germline ends. CDR3: CASSQDAGTTGNTIYF. CDR3 DNA: TGCGCCAGCAGCCAAGACGCCGGGACAACTGGAAACACCATATATTTT.

This clone was recorded once. V is TRBV19 and J is TRBJ2-5; possible D gene TRBD2, 6 bases. The CDR3 extends over 14 amino acids. Germline V gene sequence: CDR1 LNHDA, CDR2 SQIVND (reference sequence). Trimming stripped 3 bases from V and 5 bases from J, with 13 bases between. The CDR3 loop reads CASSIPRERETQYF. The CDR3, as DNA: TGTGCCAGTAGTATTCCTCGGGAGAGGGAGACCCAGTACTTC. Full variable domain (outside the CDR3, taken from reference TRBV19 and TRBJ2-5): DGGITQSPKYLFRKEGQNVTLSCEQNLNHDAMYWYRQDPGQGLRLIYYSQIVNDFQKGDIAEGYSVSREKKESFPLTVTSAQKNPTAFYLCASSIPRERETQYFGPGTRLLVL.

The rearrangement uses TRBV19 and TRBJ1-5; D unclear. Germline V gene data show CDR1 as LNHDA and CDR2 as SQIVND (reference sequence). Between the trimmed V and J ends, which lost 4 bases and 7 bases, there was a span of 11 bases. The CDR3 runs 13 residues. CDR3 sequence: CASSRLGSQPQHF. CDR3 coding DNA: TGTGCCAGTAGTAGGCTGGGGAGCCAGCCCCAGCATTTT.

The CDR3 is CATSVRGRAGELFF. CDR3 nucleotides: TGTGCCACCAGCGTCAGGGGTAGGGCCGGGGAGCTGTTTTTT. V gene TRBV15 combines with J gene TRBJ2-2, with D tentatively TRBD1 (6 bases). Germline V gives CDR1 LNHNV, CDR2 YYDKDF (reference sequence). CDR3 length: 14 residues. Trimming removed 5 bases at V and 6 bases at J, with 13 bases between.

The V and J genes are TRBV3-1 (or the pseudogene TRBV3-2) and TRBJ1-5; D may be TRBD1 (6 bases). The CDR3 covers 17 residues. The germline gives CDR1 LGHDT, CDR2 YNNKEL (reference sequence). V lost 1 base, J lost 2 bases, and 15 bases lay in between. As DNA, the CDR3 is TGTGCCAGCAGCCAAGGGGACACCCCAAGGGGCAATCAGCCCCAGCATTTT. It encodes CASSQGDTPRGNQPQHF.

This chain uses TRBV29-1 with TRBJ2-2; tentative D call: TRBD2 (6 bases). With 4 bases removed from V and 7 bases from J, the gap between germline ends came to 16 bases. Germline assignment: CDR1 SQVTM and CDR2 ANQGSEA. The CDR3 has 14 residues. CDR3 region: CSVVMGGGGGELFF. CDR3 nucleotide sequence: TGCAGCGTTGTGATGGGGGGAGGAGGCGGGGAGCTGTTTTTT.

This sequence joins TRBV28 and TRBJ1-4; 8 bases are shared with TRBD1. V dropped 4 bases and J dropped 8; count of bases not matched to a gene: 12. This CDR3 contains 16 residues. Germline values: CDR1 MDHEN, CDR2 SYDVKM. The CDR3 DNA follows: TGTGCCAGCAGTTCCCCAGTGACAGGGGTCGAGGAAAAACTGTTTTTT. It specifies CASSSPVTGVEEKLFF.

The rearrangement joins TRBV10-3 to TRBJ2-1; 10 nucleotides match TRBD2. The germline V gene encodes CDR1 ENHRY and CDR2 SYGVKD. The V and J ends lost 0 bases and 3 bases, in that order; junction bases with no gene match: 2. This CDR3 has 16 amino acids. For the CDR3, the DNA is TGTGCCATCAGTGAGTCGAGCGGGAGGGTCTACAATGAGCAGTTCTTC. Amino acid sequence: CAISESSGRVYNEQFF.

The chain joins TRBV4-2 to TRBJ2-5; D unresolved. Germline V CDR1 and CDR2: LGHNA, YNFKEQ. V was shortened by 3 bases and J by 5 bases, with 13 bases between the two germline ends. There are 14 residues in the CDR3. CDR3 sequence: CASSHDLVEETQYF. As DNA, the CDR3 is TGTGCCAGCAGCCATGACTTAGTAGAGGAGACCCAGTACTTC.

This chain connects TRBV18 to TRBJ1-1, with D uncertain. Germline V CDR1 and CDR2: KGHSH, LQKENI. This CDR3 has 15 amino acids. The V end lost 1 base, the J end lost 1 base, and 10 bases lay between the germline ends. The CDR3 DNA reads as TGTGCCAGCTCACCACAATACACGGGGAACACTGAAGCTTTCTTT. This encodes CASSPQYTGNTEAFF. Drawing the rest from reference TRBV18 and TRBJ1-1, the complete variable domain is NAGVMQNPRHLVRRRGQEARLRCSPMKGHSHVYWYRQLPEEGLKFMVYLQKENIIDESGMPKERFSAEFPKEGPSILRIQQVVRGDSAAYFCASSPQYTGNTEAFFGQGTRLTVV.

This chain's CDR3 is CASSKGLRAKSDQPQHF. The CDR3 bases are TGTGCCAGCAGCAAGGGATTGAGGGCGAAAAGCGATCAGCCCCAGCATTTT. The chain combines TRBV21-1 with TRBJ1-5. TRBV21-1 is listed as a pseudogene. CDR3 size: 17 residues.

This sequence joins TRBV9 and TRBJ1-2; D may be TRBD1 (6 bases). The CDR3 totals 14 residues. The germline gives CDR1 SGDLS, CDR2 YYNGEE. V lost 4 bases, J lost 5 bases, and 15 bases lay in between. The CDR3 is CASSSGATIYGYTF. In DNA, the CDR3 is TGTGCCAGCAGCTCAGGGGCCACCATTTATGGCTACACCTTC.

The chain is built from TRBV7-8 and TRBJ1-3; D gene unclear. The CDR3 covers 15 residues. The germline V gene has CDR1 SGHVS and CDR2 FQNEAQ. Trimming stripped 5 bases from V and 0 bases from J, with 11 bases between. The chain's CDR3 is CASSPSELSGNTIYF. The DNA of the CDR3 is TGTGCCAGCAGCCCCTCGGAGCTCTCTGGAAACACCATATATTTT.